These 32 T cell receptor beta chains share one sample of origin, sequenced in a study of blood T cell repertoires in COVID-19. Clones were sequenced by immunoSEQ multiplex PCR, and TCRdb holds only the in-frame ones, with some missing. The table records roughly 250,000 clones, 70% to 90% of them present only once. Sequencing input: PBMCs or T cells enriched from blood (not recorded which). The receptors derive from a woman aged 40-49 years with acute COVID-19.

This sequence joins TRBV19 and TRBJ2-7, with TRBD1 as a possible D gene (6 bases). The CDR3 totals 14 residues. CDR1 is LNHDA, CDR2 SQIVND, per germline (reference sequence). V gave up 5 bases and J gave up 6 bases, with 17 bases separating them. The CDR3 DNA is TGTGCCAGTAGTGTGACAGGTGCGTCGAGCGAGCAGTACGTC. It codes for CASSVTGASSEQYV.

V usage is TRBV30 and J usage is TRBJ2-1; the D is unclear. The germline V gene has CDR1 GTSNPN and CDR2 SVGIG (reference sequence). CDR3 size: 12 residues. Trimming cost V 5 bases and J 4 bases, with 9 bases left between them. The CDR3 DNA is TGTGCCTGGGGGTACTGGTACAATGAGCAGTTCTTC. Translation: CAWGYWYNEQFF.

This clone has only one observation. This sequence joins TRBV6-5 and TRBJ2-6; no clear D gene. Germline values: CDR1 MNHEY, CDR2 SVGAGI. Trimming cost V 4 bases and J 2 bases, with 6 bases left between them. The CDR3 consists of 14 residues. CDR3 nucleotide sequence: TGTGCCAGCAGTTTGGAGACTGGGGCCAACGTCCTGACTTTC. Protein: CASSLETGANVLTF.

This sequence joins TRBV3-1 (or the pseudogene TRBV3-2) and TRBJ2-5, with D possibly matching TRBD2 (5 bases). The CDR3 spans 12 residues. The germline V gene has CDR1 LGHDT and CDR2 YNNKEL (reference sequence). The germline V and J ends were trimmed by 2 bases and 5 bases, with 6 bases remaining between them. The DNA of the CDR3 is TGTGCCAGCAGCCAACCGGGGGAGACCCAGTACTTC. It encodes CASSQPGETQYF.

This sequence joins TRBV15 and TRBJ2-4; 7 nucleotides line up with TRBD2. The CDR3 is 14 amino acids. V dropped 7 bases and J dropped 1; count of bases not matched to a gene: 4. CDR1 LNHNV and CDR2 YYDKDF come from the germline V gene (reference sequence). CDR3 region: CATTGREAKNIQYF. The CDR3 bases are TGTGCCACCACGGGGCGGGAGGCCAAAAACATTCAGTACTTC.

This chain uses TRBV28 with TRBJ1-2; 9 bases align to TRBD1. The CDR3 length is 14 residues. J lost 6 bases, V lost 5 bases, and 7 bases had no gene match. In germline, CDR1 is MDHEN, CDR2 SYDVKM. The CDR3 reads CASSVDRGVDGYTF. As DNA, the CDR3 is TGTGCCAGCAGTGTGGACAGGGGAGTAGATGGCTACACCTTC.

J is TRBJ2-4 and V is TRBV3-1 (or the pseudogene TRBV3-2), with TRBD2 matching 7 bases. The J segment lost 2 bases and the V segment lost 4 bases, leaving 8 bases of the junction unmatched. In germline, CDR1 is LGHDT, CDR2 YNNKEL (reference sequence). The length of the CDR3 is 16 residues. CDR3 amino acids: CASSPHRGDSKNIQYF. In DNA form, the CDR3 reads TGTGCCAGCAGCCCCCACCGGGGGGACTCCAAAAACATTCAGTACTTC.

As for this clone: The same CDR3 arises from other DNA sequences in this sample as well. The chain uses TRBV12-3 or TRBV12-4 and TRBJ1-1; D gene unclear. The CDR3 extends over 13 amino acids. With 2 bases removed from V and 0 bases from J, the gap between germline ends came to 4 bases. The CDR3: CASSLQMNTEAFF. Written as DNA, the CDR3 is TGTGCCAGCAGTTTACAGATGAACACTGAAGCTTTCTTT.

The chain employs TRBV5-1 and TRBJ1-3; D possibly corresponds to TRBD1 (6 bases). Germline V gene lookup returns CDR1 SGHRS and CDR2 YFSETQ. Trimming shortened V by 4 bases and J by 0 bases, and 11 bases separated the two germline ends. The CDR3 sequence is 15 residues long. The DNA for the CDR3 is TGCGCCAGCAGCCCGTTACAGGGCTCTGGAAACACCATATATTTT. Its translation is CASSPLQGSGNTIYF.

The V gene is TRBV5-1, the J gene TRBJ1-5; TRBD1 aligns across 9 bases. After removal of 9 bases from V and 2 bases from J, the junction contained 12 bases not matched to a gene. The germline V gene has CDR1 SGHRS and CDR2 YFSETQ. The CDR3 contains 16 residues. The CDR3 DNA sequence: TGCGCCAATACGGGACAGGGAGTGGGTCGCAATCAGCCCCAGCATTTT. The encoded protein is CANTGQGVGRNQPQHF.

In this sample, this clone turned up once. The chain joins TRBV5-1 to TRBJ2-7, with 9 bases that match TRBD1. The length of the CDR3 is 14 residues. In germline, CDR1 is SGHRS, CDR2 YFSETQ. V lost 4 bases and J lost 4; bases outside the gene matches: 6. The CDR3 DNA reads as TGCGCCAGCAGCATGCCGGGACAGGGATACGAGCAGTACTTC. Amino acid sequence: CASSMPGQGYEQYF. The full variable domain, rest sourced from reference TRBV5-1 and TRBJ2-7, is KAGVTQTPRYLIKTRGQQVTLSCSPISGHRSVSWYQQTPGQGLQFLFEYFSETQRNKGNFPGRFSGRQFSNSRSEMNVSTLELGDSALYLCASSMPGQGYEQYFGPGTRLTVT.

The chain links TRBV20-1 to TRBJ2-7; perhaps TRBD2 as D (5 bases). This CDR3 contains 13 residues. Germline V CDR1 and CDR2: DFQATT, SNEGSKA (reference sequence). With 3 bases removed from V and 2 bases from J, the gap between germline ends came to 11 bases. The CDR3 here is CSASAPGTYEQYF. Written as DNA, the CDR3 is TGCAGTGCTAGTGCACCGGGAACCTACGAGCAGTACTTC.

The sample holds one count of this clone. V usage is TRBV27 and J usage is TRBJ1-6, with D unresolved. Germline assignment: CDR1 MNHEY and CDR2 SMNVEV (reference sequence). The V end was cut by 3 bases, the J end by 9 bases, with 15 bases between. This CDR3 region has 15 residues. The CDR3 protein is CASSLEFLETSPLHF. CDR3 bases: TGTGCCAGCAGTTTGGAGTTCCTCGAGACTTCACCCCTCCACTTT.

The chain carries TRBV18 and TRBJ1-2, with 7 bases lining up with TRBD1. J was trimmed by 8 bases and V by 0 bases; bases with no gene match: 3. CDR1 is KGHSH, CDR2 LQKENI, per germline. The CDR3 runs 13 residues. The CDR3 loop reads CASSPPLGGGYTF. The CDR3 nucleotides are TGTGCCAGCTCACCACCATTAGGGGGCGGCTACACCTTC.

The chain uses TRBV9 and TRBJ2-7; TRBD2 aligns across 7 bases. V trimming: 4 bases; J trimming: 4 bases; junction bases outside the gene matches: 8. CDR1 is SGDLS, CDR2 YYNGEE, per germline. CDR3 length equals 14 residues. Written as DNA, the CDR3 is TGTGCCAGCAGCCCCCGTGGGAGGGGTTACGAGCAGTACGTC. Amino acid sequence: CASSPRGRGYEQYV.

The rearrangement joins TRBV30 to TRBJ1-1; D may be TRBD1 (5 bases). CDR3 size: 16 residues. Germline V CDR1 and CDR2: GTSNPN, SVGIG (reference sequence). V shed 5 bases and J shed 0 bases, with 19 bases lying between them. For the CDR3, the DNA is TGTGCCTGGGGGGGAGGGATCCGAAGAATGAACACTGAAGCTTTCTTT. Translation gives CAWGGGIRRMNTEAFF.

The rearrangement uses TRBV10-2 and TRBJ2-1; D remains ambiguous. CDR1 and CDR2 (germline): WSHSY, SAAADI. This CDR3 region has 14 residues. The V end was cut by 0 bases, the J end by 4 bases, with 7 bases between. For the CDR3, the DNA is TGCGCCAGCAGTGAGTCGGGCGCATACAATGAGCAGTTCTTC. Amino acid sequence: CASSESGAYNEQFF.

The chain carries TRBV24-1 and TRBJ2-2; 7 nucleotides match TRBD1. This CDR3 comprises 16 residues. Losses at the gene ends were 3 bases for V and 8 bases for J; bases not matched to a gene: 11. Per germline, CDR1 KGHDR and CDR2 SFDVKD. The CDR3 DNA follows: TGTGCCACCAGTGATACCATGACAGGGCTTGGGGGGGAGCTGTTTTTT. Translated, it gives CATSDTMTGLGGELFF.

This sequence joins TRBV27 and TRBJ2-3; 8 positions match TRBD2. The trim removed 1 base at V and 3 bases at J, leaving 3 bases unmatched. The CDR3 is 15 residues long. The germline V gene has CDR1 MNHEY and CDR2 SMNVEV (reference sequence). The CDR3 DNA reads as TGTGCCAGCAGTTTATATTTAGCGGGGACAGATACGCAGTATTTT. It is translated as CASSLYLAGTDTQYF.

Of note for this clone: Germline and junction disagree at one end, which may indicate a read error. V is TRBV2 and J is TRBJ2-5, with D hard to call. This CDR3 is 11 amino acids long. CDR1 SNHLY and CDR2 FYNNEI come from the germline V gene. CDR3 amino acids: CATSLQETQYF. The CDR3 coding sequence is TGTGCCACCAGTCTCCAAGAGACCCAGTACTTC.

The chain employs TRBV4-1 and TRBJ2-7, with TRBD1 matching over 7 bases. Germline V CDR1 and CDR2: MGHRA, YSYEKL. The CDR3 is made up of 16 amino acids. V was clipped by 4 bases and J by 1 base; unmatched bases: 10. CDR3 loop: CASSPGSDRRSYEQYF. DNA of the CDR3: TGCGCCAGCAGCCCGGGGTCGGACAGGAGATCCTACGAGCAGTACTTC.

The chain couples TRBV24-1 to TRBJ2-2; 9 bases match TRBD1. Trimming removed 9 bases from V and 2 bases from J; junction bases left unmatched: 6. Germline V lookup: CDR1 KGHDR, CDR2 SFDVKD. The CDR3 is 15 residues long. The CDR3 here is CATRGQGTNTGELFF. Here the CDR3 DNA reads TGTGCCACCCGCGGACAGGGGACTAACACCGGGGAGCTGTTTTTT.

The V gene is TRBV6-1, the J gene TRBJ1-3, with D uncertain. V was pared by 3 bases and J by 4 bases, with 7 bases between. The CDR3 loop spans 13 amino acids. Germline CDR1 reads MNHNS; CDR2 reads SASEGT. CDR3 residues: CASSDGRGNTIYF. The DNA of the CDR3 is TGTGCCAGCAGTGATGGCCGCGGAAACACCATATATTTT.

V usage is TRBV19 and J usage is TRBJ2-1; 13 positions match TRBD2. Germline lookup yields CDR1 LNHDA and CDR2 SQIVND (reference sequence). CDR3 length: 16 residues. Trimming at V came to 7 bases and at J to 4 bases, leaving 7 bases not matched to a gene. CDR3 amino acids: CASNPTSGRLYNEQFF. The CDR3 DNA is TGTGCCAGTAATCCGACTAGCGGGAGGCTTTACAATGAGCAGTTCTTC.

Only one count was recorded for this clone. This same CDR3 is encoded by further DNA sequences in the sample. The rearrangement joins TRBV29-1 to TRBJ2-1; 7 positions agree with TRBD2. The V gene's germline CDR1 is SQVTM and CDR2 ANQGSEA. CDR3 length: 14 amino acids. Trimming at V came to 5 bases and at J to 0 bases, leaving 4 bases not matched to a gene. CDR3 bases: TGCAGCGTTTCTGGCGGGAGCTCCTACAATGAGCAGTTCTTC. Translation: CSVSGGSSYNEQFF.

The chain uses TRBV11-2 and TRBJ2-7; the D gene is possibly TRBD2 (6 bases). CDR1 SGHAT and CDR2 FQNNGV come from the germline V gene. Trimming removed 1 base at V and 3 bases at J, with 13 bases between. CDR3 size: 15 residues. The CDR3 reads CASSLGRGPSYEQYV. The CDR3 DNA follows: TGTGCCAGCAGCTTAGGGCGGGGCCCGAGCTACGAGCAGTACGTC.

This rearrangement joins TRBV19 to TRBJ2-6; TRBD2 might be the D (5 bases). This CDR3 has 18 residues. CDR1 LNHDA and CDR2 SQIVND come from the germline V gene (reference sequence). With 1 base removed from V and 2 bases from J, the gap between germline ends came to 15 bases. CDR3 bases: TGTGCCAGTAGTATAGTTCTTTCTGCCGGGGCTGGGGCCAACGTCCTGACTTTC. Translated: CASSIVLSAGAGANVLTF.

The V and J genes are TRBV9 and TRBJ1-2, with 8 bases identical to TRBD1. Trimming removed 0 bases from V and 6 bases from J; junction bases left unmatched: 4. CDR1 SGDLS and CDR2 YYNGEE come from the germline V gene. This CDR3 is built from 14 residues. Here the CDR3 DNA reads TGTGCCAGCAGCGTAGTCCCAGGGGGCGATGGCTACACCTTC. This translates into CASSVVPGGDGYTF.

CDR3 nucleotide sequence: TGTGCTAGTGGACCCTTTGCGGGGGCCGATCAGCCCCAGCATTTT. This gives the protein CASGPFAGADQPQHF. The gene calls are TRBV12-5 and TRBJ1-5, with a tentative D call TRBD1 (6 bases). V was pared by 6 bases and J by 5 bases, with 17 bases between. The length of the CDR3 is 15 residues. From germline, CDR1 is LGHNT and CDR2 FRNRAP.

This clone has a handful of counts. The rearrangement uses TRBV5-4 and TRBJ2-1; 9 nucleotides align to TRBD2. With 0 bases clipped from V and 11 bases from J, the junction kept 6 bases outside the gene matches. CDR3 size: 14 residues. The germline CDR1 and CDR2 sequences are SGHNT and YYREEE (reference sequence). The CDR3 bases are TGTGCCAGCAGCTTGGTGGTTAGCGGGAGCCAGCAGTTCTTC. Protein: CASSLVVSGSQQFF.

The J gene is TRBJ2-3, the V gene TRBV5-1; D may be TRBD1 (6 bases). This CDR3 is built from 18 residues. Trimming stripped 0 bases from V and 5 bases from J, with 22 bases between. The germline gives CDR1 SGHRS, CDR2 YFSETQ. CDR3 bases: TGCGCCAGCAGCTTGGTCCGTACAGGGAAGAGGGCGGGAGATACGCAGTATTTT. It is translated as CASSLVRTGKRAGDTQYF.

This chain joins TRBV9 and TRBJ2-6; D unresolved. Germline CDR1 reads SGDLS; CDR2 reads YYNGEE. V was cut by 4 bases and J by 2 bases, with 4 bases left in between. This CDR3 contains 13 residues. CDR3 protein: CASSPPGANVLTF. CDR3 bases: TGTGCCAGCAGCCCTCCTGGGGCCAACGTCCTGACTTTC.